This entry features one T cell receptor (beta chain) sequence. Produced via immunoSEQ multiplex PCR; TCRdb's table is partial and in-frame only. Of roughly 350,000 clones in the sample, approximately 90% were seen once. Indicated treatment: some 20 received Ad26.COV2.S at low or high dose, single or two shots; about 5 received placebo; per-sample allocation not given. All samples were drawn on day 63, counting from the first vaccine or placebo injection. The data stem from a study of Ad26.COV2.S vaccination and SARS-CoV-2 variants. This sequence was found in a person between 18 and 60 years old who received the Ad26.COV2.S COVID-19 vaccine or a placebo. Here the sequenced sample was peripheral blood, taken in a trial of Ad26.COV2.S vaccine versus placebo.

The DNA for the CDR3 is TGCGCCAGCAGCTTGCCGAGACAGGGGGCTTTGAACTATGGCTACACCTTC. Protein sequence: CASSLPRQGALNYGYTF. The V call is TRBV5-1, the J call TRBJ1-2, with 10 bases fitting TRBD1. Trimming removed 1 base from V and 2 bases from J; junction bases left unmatched: 8. The germline gives CDR1 SGHRS, CDR2 YFSETQ. The CDR3 is 17 residues long.